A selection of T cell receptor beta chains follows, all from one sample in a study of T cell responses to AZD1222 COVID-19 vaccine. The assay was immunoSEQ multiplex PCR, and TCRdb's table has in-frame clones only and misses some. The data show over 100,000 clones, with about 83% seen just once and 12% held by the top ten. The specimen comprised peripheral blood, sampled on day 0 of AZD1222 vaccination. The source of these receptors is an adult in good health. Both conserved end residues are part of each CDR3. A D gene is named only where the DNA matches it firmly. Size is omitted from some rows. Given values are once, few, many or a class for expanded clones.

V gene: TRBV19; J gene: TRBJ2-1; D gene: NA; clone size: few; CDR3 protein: CASSKRRATLRSDEQFF; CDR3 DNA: TGTGCCAGTAGTAAGCGGAGGGCCACCCTTCGCTCCGATGAGCAGTTCTTC
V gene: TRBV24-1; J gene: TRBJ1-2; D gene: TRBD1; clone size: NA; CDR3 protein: CATSDSGTGGRGYTF; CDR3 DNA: TGTGCCACCAGTGATTCCGGGACAGGGGGCAGAGGCTACACCTTC
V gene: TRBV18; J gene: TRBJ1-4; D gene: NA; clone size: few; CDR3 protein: CASSSFARPSEKLFF; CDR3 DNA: TGTGCCAGCTCCTCTTTTGCCAGACCGTCCGAAAAACTGTTTTTT
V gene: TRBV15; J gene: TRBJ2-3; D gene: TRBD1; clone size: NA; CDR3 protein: CATSQPDRGPRSDTQYF; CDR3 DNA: TGTGCCACCAGCCAACCTGACAGGGGGCCCCGATCAGATACGCAGTATTTT
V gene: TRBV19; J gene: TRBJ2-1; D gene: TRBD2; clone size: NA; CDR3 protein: CASSLTSGPQFF; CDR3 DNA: TGTGCCAGTAGTCTAACTAGCGGCCCCCAGTTCTTC
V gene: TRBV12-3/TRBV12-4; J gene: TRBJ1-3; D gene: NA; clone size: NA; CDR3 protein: CASSLKAADTIYF; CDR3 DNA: TGTGCCAGCAGTTTGAAGGCGGCAGACACCATATATTTT
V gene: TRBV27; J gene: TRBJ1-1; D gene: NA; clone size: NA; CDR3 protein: CASSSYPRDAEAFF; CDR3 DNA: TGTGCCAGCAGTTCATATCCCCGTGACGCTGAAGCTTTCTTT
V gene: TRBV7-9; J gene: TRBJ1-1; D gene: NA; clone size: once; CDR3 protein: CASSPRGGRYTEAFF; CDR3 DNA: TGTGCCAGCAGCCCCCGAGGGGGGAGATACACTGAAGCTTTCTTT
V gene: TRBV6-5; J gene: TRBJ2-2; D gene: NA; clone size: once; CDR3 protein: CASVVSALGELFF; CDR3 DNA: TGTGCCAGCGTCGTCTCGGCTCTCGGGGAGCTGTTTTTT
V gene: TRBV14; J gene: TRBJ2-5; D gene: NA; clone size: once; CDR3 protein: CASSHLKSGDQETQYF; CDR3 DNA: TGTGCCAGCAGCCATTTAAAGTCAGGAGACCAAGAGACCCAGTACTTC
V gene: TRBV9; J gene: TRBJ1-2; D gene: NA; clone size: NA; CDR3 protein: CASSVEVGGYGYTF; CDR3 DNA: TGTGCCAGCAGCGTAGAGGTGGGAGGATATGGCTACACCTTC
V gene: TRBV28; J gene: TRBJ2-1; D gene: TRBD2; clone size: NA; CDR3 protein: CASSLLAAGVENEQFF; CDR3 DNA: TGTGCCAGCAGCCTACTAGCGGCCGGAGTGGAGAATGAGCAGTTCTTC
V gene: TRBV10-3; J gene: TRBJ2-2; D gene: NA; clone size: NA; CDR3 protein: CAISESGGTGELFF; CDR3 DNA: TGTGCCATCAGTGAGTCGGGGGGAACCGGGGAGCTGTTTTTT
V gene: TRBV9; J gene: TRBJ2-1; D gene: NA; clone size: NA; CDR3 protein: CASSVEVGVYEQFF; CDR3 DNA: TGTGCCAGCAGCGTAGAGGTGGGAGTCTATGAGCAGTTCTTC
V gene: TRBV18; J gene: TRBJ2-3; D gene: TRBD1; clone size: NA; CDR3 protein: CASSTPGTGVTDTQYF; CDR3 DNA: TGTGCCAGCTCAACACCGGGGACAGGGGTCACAGATACGCAGTATTTT
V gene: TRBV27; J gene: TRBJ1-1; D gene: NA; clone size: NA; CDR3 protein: CASSGFTEAFF; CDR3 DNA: TGTGCCAGCAGTGGGTTCACTGAAGCTTTCTTT
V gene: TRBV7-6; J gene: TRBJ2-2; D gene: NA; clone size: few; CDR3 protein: CASSLRRMNTGELFF; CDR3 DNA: TGTGCCAGCAGCTTGAGACGAATGAACACCGGGGAGCTGTTTTTT
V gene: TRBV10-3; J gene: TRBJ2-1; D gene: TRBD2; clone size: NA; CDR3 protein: CATEGGQGYNEQFF; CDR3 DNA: TGTGCCACCGAGGGAGGGCAAGGGTACAATGAGCAGTTCTTC
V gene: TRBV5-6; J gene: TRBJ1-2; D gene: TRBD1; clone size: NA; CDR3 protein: CASSFTGGKFYGYTF; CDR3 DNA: TGTGCCAGCAGCTTTACAGGGGGCAAGTTCTATGGCTACACCTTC
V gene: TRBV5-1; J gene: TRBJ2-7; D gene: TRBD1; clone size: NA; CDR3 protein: CASSLGQGFVEQYF; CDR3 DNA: TGCGCCAGCAGCTTAGGACAGGGTTTCGTCGAGCAGTACTTC
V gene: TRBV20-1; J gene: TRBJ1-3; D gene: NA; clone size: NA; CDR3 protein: CSASPGVSLNGVAASGNTIYF; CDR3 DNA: TGCAGTGCTAGTCCCGGGGTTTCTCTGAATGGGGTAGCGGCCTCTGGAAACACCATATATTTT
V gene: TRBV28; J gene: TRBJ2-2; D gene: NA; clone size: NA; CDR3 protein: CASTPDGRANTGELFF; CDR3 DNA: TGTGCCAGCACTCCGGATGGTCGGGCGAACACCGGGGAGCTGTTTTTT
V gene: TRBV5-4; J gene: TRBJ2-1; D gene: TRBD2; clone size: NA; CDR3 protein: CASSYPGLAGGSYNEQFF; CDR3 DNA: TGTGCCAGCAGCTACCCGGGACTAGCGGGAGGATCCTACAATGAGCAGTTCTTC
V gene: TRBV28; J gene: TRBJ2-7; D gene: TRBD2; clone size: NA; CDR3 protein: CASSQGTRKYEQYF; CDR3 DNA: TGTGCCAGCAGCCAAGGGACTAGAAAGTACGAGCAGTACTTC
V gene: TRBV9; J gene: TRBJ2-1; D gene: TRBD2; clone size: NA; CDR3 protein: CASSTGTSGRASEQFF; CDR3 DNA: TGTGCCAGCAGCACCGGGACTAGCGGGAGGGCCAGTGAGCAGTTCTTC
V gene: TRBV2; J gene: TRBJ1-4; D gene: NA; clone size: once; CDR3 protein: CASNYRGEGEKLFF; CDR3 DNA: TGTGCCAGCAACTACAGAGGGGAAGGAGAAAAACTGTTTTTT
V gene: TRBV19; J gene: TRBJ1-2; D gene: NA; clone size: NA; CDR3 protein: CASSPQGYGGYTF; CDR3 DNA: TGTGCCAGTAGTCCTCAGGGCTACGGTGGCTACACCTTC
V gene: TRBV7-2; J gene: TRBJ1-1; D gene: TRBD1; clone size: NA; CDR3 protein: CASSFLTTGVNTEAFF; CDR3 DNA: TGTGCCAGCAGCTTTTTGACGACAGGGGTGAACACTGAAGCTTTCTTT
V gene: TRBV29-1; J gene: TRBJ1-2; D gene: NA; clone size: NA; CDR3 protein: CSALTLLGGYTF; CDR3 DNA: TGCAGCGCTCTGACCTTACTGGGTGGCTACACCTTC
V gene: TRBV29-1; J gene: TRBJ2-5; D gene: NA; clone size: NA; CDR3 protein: CSVAGSLQETQYF; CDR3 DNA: TGCAGCGTTGCCGGCTCACTTCAAGAGACCCAGTACTTC
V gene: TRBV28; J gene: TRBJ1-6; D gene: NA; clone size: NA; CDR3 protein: CASSLAPRARNNSPLHF; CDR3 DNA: TGTGCCAGCAGTTTAGCCCCCAGGGCTCGGAATAATTCACCCCTCCACTTT
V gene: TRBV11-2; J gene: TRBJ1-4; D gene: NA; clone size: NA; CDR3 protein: CASSWRYNEKLFF; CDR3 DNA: TGTGCCAGCAGTTGGCGGTATAATGAAAAACTGTTTTTT
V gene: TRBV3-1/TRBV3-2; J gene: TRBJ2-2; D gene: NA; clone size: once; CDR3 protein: CASSRPPPDNNTGELFF; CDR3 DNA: TGTGCCAGCAGCCGACCCCCCCCGGACAACAACACCGGGGAGCTGTTTTTT
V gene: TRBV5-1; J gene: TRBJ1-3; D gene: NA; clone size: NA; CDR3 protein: CASSSRQGNTIYF; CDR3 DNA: TGCGCCAGCAGCTCCCGACAGGGAAACACCATATATTTT
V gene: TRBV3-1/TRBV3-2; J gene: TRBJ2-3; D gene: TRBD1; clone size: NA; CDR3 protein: CASSRDRGTDTQYF; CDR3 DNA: TGTGCCAGCAGCCGCGACAGGGGTACAGATACGCAGTATTTT
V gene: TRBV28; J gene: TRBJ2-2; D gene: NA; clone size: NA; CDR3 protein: CASSLGSNTGELFF; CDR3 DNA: TGTGCCAGCAGTTTAGGGTCTAACACCGGGGAGCTGTTTTTT
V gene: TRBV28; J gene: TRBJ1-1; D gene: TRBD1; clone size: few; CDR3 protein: CASSFRGFDRANTEAFF; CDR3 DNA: TGTGCCAGCAGTTTCAGGGGATTTGACAGGGCGAACACTGAAGCTTTCTTT
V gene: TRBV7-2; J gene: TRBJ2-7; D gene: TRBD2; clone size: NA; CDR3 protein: CASSLGTSDEQYF; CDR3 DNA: TGTGCCAGCAGCTTAGGGACTAGCGACGAGCAGTACTTC
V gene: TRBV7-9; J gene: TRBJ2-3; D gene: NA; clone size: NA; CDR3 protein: CASSLDRSSTDTQYF; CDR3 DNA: TGTGCCAGCAGCTTAGACAGGTCGAGCACAGATACGCAGTATTTT
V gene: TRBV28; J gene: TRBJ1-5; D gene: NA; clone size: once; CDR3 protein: CASILGGLDQPQHF; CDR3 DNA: TGTGCCAGCATATTGGGGGGGTTAGATCAGCCCCAGCATTTT
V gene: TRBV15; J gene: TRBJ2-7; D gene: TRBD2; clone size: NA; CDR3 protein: CATSQGLAYEQYF; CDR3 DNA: TGTGCCACCAGCCAGGGACTAGCCTACGAGCAGTACTTC